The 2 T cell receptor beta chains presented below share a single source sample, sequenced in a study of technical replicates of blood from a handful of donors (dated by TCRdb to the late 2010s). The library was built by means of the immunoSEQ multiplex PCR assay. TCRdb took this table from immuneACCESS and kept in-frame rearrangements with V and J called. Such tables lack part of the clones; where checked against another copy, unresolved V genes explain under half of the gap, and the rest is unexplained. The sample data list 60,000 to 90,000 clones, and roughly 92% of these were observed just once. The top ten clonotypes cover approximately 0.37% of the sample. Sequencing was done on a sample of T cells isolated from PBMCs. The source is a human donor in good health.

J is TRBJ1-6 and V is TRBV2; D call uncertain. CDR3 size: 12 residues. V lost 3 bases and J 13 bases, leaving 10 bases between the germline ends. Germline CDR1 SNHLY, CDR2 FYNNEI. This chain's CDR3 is CASSEQLLPLHF. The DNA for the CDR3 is TGTGCCAGCAGTGAGCAATTACTTCCCCTCCACTTT.

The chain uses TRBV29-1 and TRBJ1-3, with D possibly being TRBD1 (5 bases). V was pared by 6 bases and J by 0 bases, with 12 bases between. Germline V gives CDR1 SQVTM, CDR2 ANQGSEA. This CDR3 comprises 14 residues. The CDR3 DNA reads TGCAGCGTAACCCAGGACACCTCTGGAAACACCATATATTTT. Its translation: CSVTQDTSGNTIYF.